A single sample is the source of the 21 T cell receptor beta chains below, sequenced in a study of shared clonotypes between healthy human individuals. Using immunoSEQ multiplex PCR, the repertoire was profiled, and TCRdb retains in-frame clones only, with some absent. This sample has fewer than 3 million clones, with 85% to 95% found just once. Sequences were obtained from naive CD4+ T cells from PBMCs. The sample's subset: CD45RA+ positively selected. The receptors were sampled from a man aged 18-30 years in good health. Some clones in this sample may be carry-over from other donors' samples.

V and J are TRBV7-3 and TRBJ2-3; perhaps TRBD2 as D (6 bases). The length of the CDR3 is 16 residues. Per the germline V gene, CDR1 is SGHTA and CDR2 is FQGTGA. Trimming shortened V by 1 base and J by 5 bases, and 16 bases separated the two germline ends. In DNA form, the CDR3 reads TGTGCCAGCAGCTTAATCGCCTCGGGAGTAGTAGATACGCAGTATTTT. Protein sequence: CASSLIASGVVDTQYF.

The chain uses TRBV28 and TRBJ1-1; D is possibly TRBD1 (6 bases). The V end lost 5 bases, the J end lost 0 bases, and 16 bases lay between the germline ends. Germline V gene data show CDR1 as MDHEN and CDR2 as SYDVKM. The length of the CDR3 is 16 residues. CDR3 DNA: TGTGCCAGCAGTCTCCAGGGGACCCCCTTGAACACTGAAGCTTTCTTT. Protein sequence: CASSLQGTPLNTEAFF.

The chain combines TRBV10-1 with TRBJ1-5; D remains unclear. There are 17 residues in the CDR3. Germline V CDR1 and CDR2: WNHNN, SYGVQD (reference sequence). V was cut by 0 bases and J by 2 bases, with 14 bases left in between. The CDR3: CASSESWGGLGNQPQHF. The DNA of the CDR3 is TGCGCCAGCAGTGAGTCCTGGGGAGGGCTGGGCAATCAGCCCCAGCATTTT.

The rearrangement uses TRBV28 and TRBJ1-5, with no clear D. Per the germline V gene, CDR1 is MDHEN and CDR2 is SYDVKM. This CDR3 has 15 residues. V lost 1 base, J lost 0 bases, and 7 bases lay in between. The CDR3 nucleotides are TGTGCCAGCAGTTTATATGGGAATAGCAATCAGCCCCAGCATTTT. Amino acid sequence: CASSLYGNSNQPQHF.

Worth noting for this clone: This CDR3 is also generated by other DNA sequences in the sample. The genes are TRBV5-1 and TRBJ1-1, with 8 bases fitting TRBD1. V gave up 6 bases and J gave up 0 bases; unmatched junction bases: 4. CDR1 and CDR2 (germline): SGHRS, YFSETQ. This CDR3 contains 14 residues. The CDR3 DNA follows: TGCGCCAGCACCCCGGACAGGGTGAACACTGAAGCTTTCTTT. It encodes CASTPDRVNTEAFF.

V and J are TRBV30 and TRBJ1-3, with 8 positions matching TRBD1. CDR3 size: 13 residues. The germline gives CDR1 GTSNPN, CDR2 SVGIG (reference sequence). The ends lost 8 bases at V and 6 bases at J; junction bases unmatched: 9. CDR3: CAGRQGRKNTIYF. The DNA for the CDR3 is TGTGCCGGGCGACAGGGGAGAAAAAACACCATATATTTT.

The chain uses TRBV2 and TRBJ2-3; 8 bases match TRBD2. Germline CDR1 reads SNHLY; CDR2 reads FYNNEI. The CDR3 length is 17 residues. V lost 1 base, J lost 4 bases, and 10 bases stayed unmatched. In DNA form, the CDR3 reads TGTGCCAGCAGTGAAGATTCCCTTCGGGAGGGCGCAGATACGCAGTATTTT. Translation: CASSEDSLREGADTQYF.

The CDR3 spells CASSTTGGRGQPQHF. CDR3 bases: TGCGCCAGCAGCACTACAGGGGGCAGGGGTCAGCCCCAGCATTTT. The chain joins TRBV5-1 to TRBJ1-5; 9 bases match TRBD1. CDR3 length equals 15 residues. The V segment lost 4 bases and the J segment 6 bases; nucleotides outside the gene matches: 8. Germline V gene data show CDR1 as SGHRS and CDR2 as YFSETQ.

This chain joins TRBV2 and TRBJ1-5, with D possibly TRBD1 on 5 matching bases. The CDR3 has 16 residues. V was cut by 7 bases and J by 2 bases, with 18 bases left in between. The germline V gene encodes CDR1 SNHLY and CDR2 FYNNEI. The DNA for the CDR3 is TGTGCCAGCACCGAAAATAGGGGCTTGGGCAATCAGCCCCAGCATTTT. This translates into CASTENRGLGNQPQHF.

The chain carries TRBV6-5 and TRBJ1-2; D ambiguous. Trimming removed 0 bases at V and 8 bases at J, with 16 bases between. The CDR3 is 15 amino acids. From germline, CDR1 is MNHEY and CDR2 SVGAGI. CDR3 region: CASSYSVYRPGGYTF. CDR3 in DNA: TGTGCCAGCAGTTACTCGGTGTATCGGCCGGGAGGCTACACCTTC.

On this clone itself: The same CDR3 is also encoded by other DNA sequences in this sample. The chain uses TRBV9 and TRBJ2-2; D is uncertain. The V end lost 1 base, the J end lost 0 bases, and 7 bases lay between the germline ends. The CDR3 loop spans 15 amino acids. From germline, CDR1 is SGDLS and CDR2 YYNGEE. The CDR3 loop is CASSVLATNTGELFF. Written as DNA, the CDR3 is TGTGCCAGCAGCGTATTAGCAACGAACACCGGGGAGCTGTTTTTT.

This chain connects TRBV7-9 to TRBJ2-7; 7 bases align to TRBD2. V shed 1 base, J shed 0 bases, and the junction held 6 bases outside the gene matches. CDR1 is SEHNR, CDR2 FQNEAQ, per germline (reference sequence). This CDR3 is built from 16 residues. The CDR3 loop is CASSLGGGIPSYEQYF. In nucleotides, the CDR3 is TGTGCCAGCAGCTTAGGGGGAGGGATTCCCTCCTACGAGCAGTACTTC.

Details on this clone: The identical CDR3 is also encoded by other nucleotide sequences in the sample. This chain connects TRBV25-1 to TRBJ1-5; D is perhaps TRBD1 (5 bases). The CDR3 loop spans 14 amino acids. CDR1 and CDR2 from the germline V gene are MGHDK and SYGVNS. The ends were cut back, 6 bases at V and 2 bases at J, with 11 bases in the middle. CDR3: CASSEPGGNQPQHF. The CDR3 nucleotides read TGTGCCAGCAGCGAGCCGGGGGGCAATCAGCCCCAGCATTTT.

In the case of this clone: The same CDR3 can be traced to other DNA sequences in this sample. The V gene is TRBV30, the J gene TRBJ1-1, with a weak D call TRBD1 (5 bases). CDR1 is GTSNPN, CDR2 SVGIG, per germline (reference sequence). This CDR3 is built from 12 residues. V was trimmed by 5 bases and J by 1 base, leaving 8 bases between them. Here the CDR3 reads CAWGGRNTEAFF. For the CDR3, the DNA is TGTGCCTGGGGGGGAAGGAACACTGAAGCTTTCTTT.

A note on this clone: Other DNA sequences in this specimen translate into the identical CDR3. CDR3 bases: TGTGCCTGGAGTTTTAGCTACGAGCAGTACTTC. Its translation is CAWSFSYEQYF. This rearrangement joins TRBV30 to TRBJ2-7; D gene ambiguous. Per germline, CDR1 GTSNPN and CDR2 SVGIG (reference sequence). Trimming cost V 2 bases and J 3 bases, with 5 bases left between them. CDR3 length: 11 residues.

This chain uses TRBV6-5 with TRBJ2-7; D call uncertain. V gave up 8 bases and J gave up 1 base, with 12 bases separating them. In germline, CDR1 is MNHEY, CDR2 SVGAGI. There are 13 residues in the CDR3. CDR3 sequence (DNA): TGTGCCAGCCAATCAACCCCATCCTACGAGCAGTACTTC. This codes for CASQSTPSYEQYF.

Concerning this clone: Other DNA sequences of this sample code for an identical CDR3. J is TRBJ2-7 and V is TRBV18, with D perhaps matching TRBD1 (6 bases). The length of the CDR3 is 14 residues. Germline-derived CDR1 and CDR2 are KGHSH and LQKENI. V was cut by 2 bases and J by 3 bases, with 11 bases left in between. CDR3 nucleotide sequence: TGTGCCAGCTCACCAGGGCAGGGGAGCTACGAGCAGTACTTC. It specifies CASSPGQGSYEQYF.

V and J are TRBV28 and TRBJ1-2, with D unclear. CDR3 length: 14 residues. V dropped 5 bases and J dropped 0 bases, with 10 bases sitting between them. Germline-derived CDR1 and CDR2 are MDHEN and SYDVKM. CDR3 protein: CASSPPHTNYGYTF. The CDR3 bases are TGTGCCAGCAGTCCGCCCCATACTAACTATGGCTACACCTTC.

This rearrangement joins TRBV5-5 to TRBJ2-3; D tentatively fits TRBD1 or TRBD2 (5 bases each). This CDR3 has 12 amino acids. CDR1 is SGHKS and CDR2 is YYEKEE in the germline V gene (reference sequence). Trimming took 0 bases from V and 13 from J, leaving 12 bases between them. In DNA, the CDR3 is TGTGCCAGCAGCTTGGAGAGGGGCGCTGAGTATTTT. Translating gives CASSLERGAEYF.

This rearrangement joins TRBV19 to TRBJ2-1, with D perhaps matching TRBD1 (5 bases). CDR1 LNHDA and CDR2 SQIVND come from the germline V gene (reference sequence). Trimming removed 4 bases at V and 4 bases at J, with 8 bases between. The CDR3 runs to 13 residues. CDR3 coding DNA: TGTGCCAGTAGTAACACAGGATACAATGAGCAGTTCTTC. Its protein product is CASSNTGYNEQFF.

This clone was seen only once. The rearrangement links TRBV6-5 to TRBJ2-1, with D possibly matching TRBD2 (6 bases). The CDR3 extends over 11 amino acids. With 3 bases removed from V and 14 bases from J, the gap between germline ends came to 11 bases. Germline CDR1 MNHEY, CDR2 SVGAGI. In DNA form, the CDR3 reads TGTGCCAGCAGTTATGCGGGACGGGAGTTCTTC. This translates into CASSYAGREFF.